A single sample gave rise to the 20 T cell receptor beta chains below, sequenced in a study of CD8 T cells in Susac syndrome. With random hexamers, reverse transcription was performed on about 0.5 to 1 ug of RNA. TCRdb ran MiXCR on the immunoSEQ multiplex PCR reads and lists one entry per CDR3 protein. The top ten hold around 0.16% of the sample, which has 200,000 to 250,000 distinct CDR3 sequences, 94% seen once. Sequencing input: CD4+ T cells from PBMCs. The source of these receptors is a human donor with Susac syndrome.

The CDR3 sequence: CSAVKTGANTEAFF. CDR3 in DNA: TGCAGTGCAGTAAAGACAGGGGCCAACACTGAAGCTTTCTTT. This chain uses TRBV20-1 with TRBJ1-1; 8 bases align to TRBD1. Germline assignment: CDR1 DFQATT and CDR2 SNEGSKA (reference sequence). The CDR3 extends over 14 amino acids. The trim removed 6 bases at V and 2 bases at J, leaving 8 bases unmatched.

The chain links TRBV15 to TRBJ2-5; maybe TRBD2 (7 bases). This CDR3 is 16 amino acids long. Per the germline V gene, CDR1 is LNHNV and CDR2 is YYDKDF (reference sequence). V dropped 2 bases and J dropped 5 bases, with 18 bases sitting between them. The CDR3 protein is CATSRLGAGARETQYF. CDR3 DNA: TGTGCCACCAGCAGACTCGGGGCGGGGGCTCGGGAGACCCAGTACTTC.

The chain joins TRBV24-1 to TRBJ2-5, with D perhaps TRBD1 or TRBD2 (6 bases each). Germline-derived CDR1 and CDR2 are KGHDR and SFDVKD. The V end lost 4 bases, the J end lost 5 bases, and 13 bases lay between the germline ends. The CDR3 extends over 14 amino acids. The CDR3 region is CATSEPGGEETQYF. Written as DNA, the CDR3 is TGTGCCACCAGTGAACCCGGGGGCGAGGAGACCCAGTACTTC.

This chain joins TRBV20-1 and TRBJ2-7; D is possibly TRBD1 or TRBD2 (5 bases each). Germline V gives CDR1 DFQATT, CDR2 SNEGSKA (reference sequence). This CDR3 is built from 16 residues. The V and J ends lost 1 base and 0 bases respectively, with 16 bases between them. This chain's CDR3 is CSARAARDPSSYEQYF. The CDR3 DNA is TGCAGTGCTAGAGCCGCCAGGGACCCTAGCTCCTACGAGCAGTACTTC.

V usage is TRBV28 and J usage is TRBJ2-1, with 8 bases fitting TRBD1. V trimming: 5 bases; J trimming: 0 bases; junction bases outside the gene matches: 3. CDR1 MDHEN and CDR2 SYDVKM come from the germline V gene. The CDR3 sequence is 15 residues long. Here the CDR3 DNA reads TGTGCCAGCAGTCGACAGGGGAGCTCCTACAATGAGCAGTTCTTC. Its protein product is CASSRQGSSYNEQFF.

The V call is TRBV20-1, the J call TRBJ1-1, with TRBD1 as a possible D gene (6 bases). Deletions cut 3 bases from V and 6 bases from J, with 20 bases between. Germline V gene lookup returns CDR1 DFQATT and CDR2 SNEGSKA (reference sequence). The CDR3 has 15 amino acids. The CDR3 loop is CSASRGPARGAEAFF. In DNA, the CDR3 is TGCAGTGCTAGTCGTGGGCCGGCGAGGGGGGCTGAAGCTTTCTTT.

V is TRBV28 and J is TRBJ1-1; D might be TRBD1 (5 bases). CDR3 length: 13 residues. CDR1 and CDR2 from the germline V gene are MDHEN and SYDVKM. Trimming cost V 3 bases and J 5 bases, with 10 bases left between them. Here the CDR3 DNA reads TGTGCCAGCAGTTTCGGACGGGGGACTGAAGCTTTCTTT. Translating gives CASSFGRGTEAFF.

This clonotype has only one observation. The chain links TRBV30 to TRBJ1-5; unclear D gene. CDR1 GTSNPN and CDR2 SVGIG come from the germline V gene (reference sequence). The V gene lost 0 bases and the J gene lost 0 bases, with 9 bases spanning the gap. This CDR3 is 15 amino acids long. The CDR3 sequence: CAWSVQGYSNQPQHF. In DNA form, the CDR3 reads TGTGCCTGGAGTGTACAAGGATATAGCAATCAGCCCCAGCATTTT.

This clonotype was seen once. V usage is TRBV11-3 and J usage is TRBJ2-6; D is unclear. V was cut by 2 bases and J by 0 bases, with 8 bases left in between. The CDR3 is made up of 16 amino acids. The germline gives CDR1 SGHNT, CDR2 YENEEA. In DNA, the CDR3 is TGTGCCAGCAGCTTATCACAGCCCTCTGGGGCCAACGTCCTGACTTTC. Its protein product is CASSLSQPSGANVLTF.

This chain links TRBV20-1 with TRBJ2-7; D ambiguous. CDR1 and CDR2 (germline): DFQATT, SNEGSKA (reference sequence). V was shortened by 0 bases and J by 3 bases, with 12 bases between the two germline ends. CDR3 length: 14 residues. CDR3 sequence (DNA): TGCAGTGCTAGAGATCCCCAGCAACTCTACGAGCAGTACTTC. The encoded protein is CSARDPQQLYEQYF.

The V gene is TRBV6-2 or TRBV6-3, the J gene TRBJ2-7, with 11 bases that match TRBD1. V was pared by 5 bases and J by 3 bases, with 3 bases of the junction left unmatched. This CDR3 has 14 residues. Germline V CDR1 and CDR2: MNHEY, SVGEGT. The CDR3 bases are TGTGCCAGCAGTGACGGGACAGGGGGCTACGAGCAGTACTTC. Encoded protein: CASSDGTGGYEQYF.

This chain joins TRBV30 and TRBJ1-2; no clear D gene. The CDR3 is made up of 14 amino acids. V was shortened by 4 bases and J by 8 bases, with 20 bases between the two germline ends. Germline V CDR1 and CDR2: GTSNPN, SVGIG (reference sequence). CDR3 amino acids: CAWTESGLVGGYTF. CDR3 sequence (DNA): TGTGCCTGGACTGAATCCGGTCTCGTGGGGGGCTACACCTTC. Variable domain in full (rest from reference TRBV30 and TRBJ1-2): SQTIHQWPATLVQPVGSPLSLECTVEGTSNPNLYWYRQAAGRGLQLLFYSVGIGQISSEVPQNLSASRPQDRQFILSSKKLLLSDSGFYLCAWTESGLVGGYTFGSGTRLTVV.

The chain recombines TRBV3-1 with TRBJ2-2; 8 bases fit TRBD2. CDR3 length equals 16 residues. Losses at the gene ends were 2 bases for V and 5 bases for J; bases not matched to a gene: 7. Germline CDR1 reads LGHDT; CDR2 reads YNNKEL (reference sequence). CDR3 bases: TGTGCCAGCAGCCAACTCAAATCGGGAGGGACCGGGGAGCTGTTTTTT. This gives the protein CASSQLKSGGTGELFF.

This rearrangement joins TRBV24-1 to TRBJ2-2, with TRBD1 matching 7 bases. Germline CDR1 reads KGHDR; CDR2 reads SFDVKD. The CDR3 covers 16 residues. Trimming cost V 5 bases and J 2 bases; bases outside gene matches: 7. CDR3 region: CATSAPTGANTGELFF. CDR3 sequence (DNA): TGTGCCACCAGTGCTCCAACAGGGGCAAACACCGGGGAGCTGTTTTTT.

V and J are TRBV7-3 and TRBJ2-7, with a possible D match to TRBD1 (6 bases). The CDR3 contains 15 residues. The germline V and J ends were trimmed by 2 bases and 0 bases, with 11 bases remaining between them. Germline assignment: CDR1 SGHTA and CDR2 FQGTGA. CDR3 residues: CASSLYWGPSYEQYF. The CDR3 nucleotides are TGTGCCAGCAGCTTATACTGGGGGCCCTCCTACGAGCAGTACTTC.

In its sample, this clonotype was seen once. This chain uses TRBV20-1 with TRBJ2-5; 9 bases fit TRBD2. Germline V lookup: CDR1 DFQATT, CDR2 SNEGSKA (reference sequence). The CDR3 is made up of 16 amino acids. The CDR3 sequence is CSLEAQRGVWDETQYF. In DNA form, the CDR3 reads TGCAGCTTAGAGGCCCAGCGGGGGGTCTGGGACGAGACCCAGTACTTC.

The chain carries TRBV30 and TRBJ1-2; no reliable D call. With 1 base removed from V and 0 bases from J, the gap between germline ends came to 12 bases. The germline gives CDR1 GTSNPN, CDR2 SVGIG (reference sequence). CDR3 length: 15 amino acids. The chain's CDR3 is CAWSAAHNANYGYTF. The CDR3 coding sequence is TGTGCCTGGAGTGCCGCTCACAACGCTAACTATGGCTACACCTTC.

V is TRBV19 and J is TRBJ1-3; a possible D gene is TRBD1 (6 bases). Per germline, CDR1 LNHDA and CDR2 SQIVND (reference sequence). V lost 7 bases and J 0 bases, leaving 16 bases between the germline ends. CDR3 length equals 16 residues. The CDR3 protein is CASKRNRDGSGNTIYF. CDR3 DNA sequence: TGTGCCAGTAAACGTAACAGGGACGGCTCTGGAAACACCATATATTTT.

This chain connects TRBV6-6 to TRBJ1-2, with D unclear. Trimming pared 2 bases from V and 1 base from J, leaving 5 bases between. The CDR3 consists of 13 residues. Germline CDR1 is MNHNY and CDR2 is SVGAGI (reference sequence). DNA of the CDR3: TGTGCCAGCAGTTACGGCGTTAACTATGGCTACACCTTC. It yields the protein CASSYGVNYGYTF.

V usage is TRBV18 and J usage is TRBJ2-5, with D perhaps matching TRBD1 or TRBD2 (5 bases each). This CDR3 has 15 amino acids. Germline V gene data show CDR1 as KGHSH and CDR2 as LQKENI. V was clipped by 6 bases and J by 0 bases, with 14 bases between them. The CDR3 sequence is CASSPPGTYQETQYF. The CDR3 DNA reads TGTGCCAGCTCTCCCCCCGGGACGTACCAAGAGACCCAGTACTTC.